Presented here are 15 T cell receptor beta chains from one specimen sequenced in a study of blood T cell repertoires in COVID-19. Clones were read by immunoSEQ multiplex PCR, and TCRdb kept only the in-frame ones, dropping some. Among approximately 83,000 clones, approximately 77% were seen once, and the ten largest hold about 10%. Material: peripheral blood. These receptors all stem from a woman aged 80 or over with acute or convalescent COVID-19.

This rearrangement joins TRBV19 to TRBJ2-1; 11 bases are a match to TRBD2. J lost 5 bases, V lost 6 bases, and 6 bases had no gene match. The germline gives CDR1 LNHDA, CDR2 SQIVND (reference sequence). The CDR3 sequence is 15 residues long. The CDR3 DNA is TGTGCCAGTAGGACCTCGGGACTAGCGGACAATGAGCAGTTCTTC. It yields the protein CASRTSGLADNEQFF.

This clone showed up just a few times. The rearrangement links TRBV27 to TRBJ2-1; 10 bases align to TRBD2. This CDR3 is built from 16 residues. The trim removed 2 bases at V and 6 bases at J, leaving 7 bases unmatched. Germline V gives CDR1 MNHEY, CDR2 SMNVEV (reference sequence). The CDR3 loop is CASSLVSSGSGNEQFF. CDR3 nucleotide sequence: TGTGCCAGCAGTTTAGTTTCTAGCGGGAGTGGCAATGAGCAGTTCTTC.

The chain couples TRBV28 to TRBJ2-1, with D possibly matching TRBD1 (6 bases). In germline, CDR1 is MDHEN, CDR2 SYDVKM. Trimming took 3 bases from V and 1 from J, leaving 16 bases between them. This CDR3 has 17 residues. CDR3 sequence reads: CASSFDPRDTSYNEQFF. The CDR3 region has the DNA TGTGCCAGCAGTTTTGACCCCCGGGACACGTCCTACAATGAGCAGTTCTTC.

The rearrangement joins TRBV2 to TRBJ1-2, with 7 bases that match TRBD1. Germline loops: CDR1 SNHLY, CDR2 FYNNEI. CDR3 length equals 14 residues. The ends lost 4 bases at V and 8 bases at J; junction bases unmatched: 10. The CDR3 region is CASSVNPGGYGYTF. The CDR3 bases are TGTGCCAGCAGTGTTAACCCAGGGGGATACGGCTACACCTTC.

CDR3 region: CASSLVTGGFFADTQYF. The CDR3 DNA sequence: TGTGCCAGCAGCTTAGTCACGGGGGGCTTTTTCGCAGATACGCAGTATTTT. The chain has TRBV5-4 and TRBJ2-3, with a possible D match to TRBD2 (7 bases). CDR1 and CDR2 from the germline V gene are SGHNT and YYREEE (reference sequence). The ends were cut back, 2 bases at V and 4 bases at J, with 20 bases in the middle. The CDR3 contains 17 residues.

The V call is TRBV10-3, the J call TRBJ2-6; TRBD1 agrees at 11 bases. The V and J ends lost 6 bases and 0 bases, in that order; junction bases with no gene match: 16. The CDR3 is 21 amino acids. CDR1 is ENHRY, CDR2 SYGVKD, per germline. The CDR3 region has the DNA TGTGCCATCAGGGCCGGACAGGGGGCGGGGGTGTCCGACTCTGGGGCCAACGTCCTGACTTTC. Amino acid sequence: CAIRAGQGAGVSDSGANVLTF.

The genes are TRBV3-1 (or the pseudogene TRBV3-2) and TRBJ1-5; a possible D gene is TRBD1 (5 bases). CDR3 length: 12 residues. Germline assignment: CDR1 LGHDT and CDR2 YNNKEL (reference sequence). The germline V and J ends were trimmed by 2 bases and 8 bases, with 7 bases remaining between them. The CDR3 DNA is TGTGCCAGCAGCCAATGGGGGGAGCCCCAGCATTTT. Its translation: CASSQWGEPQHF.

The V and J genes are TRBV7-9 and TRBJ1-2; no definite D call. CDR3 length equals 15 residues. Trimming removed 2 bases at V and 2 bases at J, with 12 bases between. CDR1 SEHNR and CDR2 FQNEAQ come from the germline V gene (reference sequence). The CDR3 DNA is TGTGCCAGCAGCTTACCCGTCGCAGTAAACTATGGCTACACCTTC. Protein product: CASSLPVAVNYGYTF.

The chain recombines TRBV6-5 with TRBJ2-4, with 7 bases that match TRBD1. CDR3 size: 14 residues. Germline CDR1 reads MNHEY; CDR2 reads SVGAGI. The ends lost 6 bases at V and 8 bases at J; junction bases unmatched: 10. CDR3: CASSQPSTGDIQYF. Written as DNA, the CDR3 is TGTGCCAGCAGCCAACCTAGCACAGGGGACATTCAGTACTTC.

V is TRBV7-3 and J is TRBJ2-7; possible D gene TRBD2, 5 bases. Trimming stripped 5 bases from V and 1 base from J, with 15 bases between. CDR3 length equals 15 residues. Germline lookup yields CDR1 SGHTA and CDR2 FQGTGA. As DNA, the CDR3 is TGTGCCAGCAGCCCGGGGATAGCGTCGTCCTACGAGCAGTACTTC. Amino acids: CASSPGIASSYEQYF.

This clone occurred a few times. The chain couples TRBV11-1 to TRBJ1-2, with D unresolved. V was cut by 1 base and J by 4 bases, with 7 bases left in between. This CDR3 spans 13 amino acids. Looked up from germline, CDR1 is SGHAT and CDR2 is FQDESV (reference sequence). CDR3 amino acids: CASSLGAGYGYTF. In nucleotides, the CDR3 is TGTGCCAGCAGCTTAGGGGCAGGCTATGGCTACACCTTC.

The chain employs TRBV5-1 and TRBJ1-4; 8 bases match TRBD1. Germline values: CDR1 SGHRS, CDR2 YFSETQ. The CDR3 covers 15 residues. Trimming removed 3 bases from V and 7 bases from J; junction bases left unmatched: 8. CDR3 coding DNA: TGCGCCAGCAGCTCCGGACAGGGAGGGCGTGAAAAACTGTTTTTT. Protein product: CASSSGQGGREKLFF.

This clone has only a few counts. The V and J genes are TRBV6-5 and TRBJ1-1; D gene uncertain. CDR3 length: 15 residues. Trimming left V 7 bases short and J 6 bases short, with 21 bases between. Germline assignment: CDR1 MNHEY and CDR2 SVGAGI. CDR3 sequence (DNA): TGTGCCAGCAAGCGGGTGCTGGGGATGGGCTCTGAAGCTTTCTTT. This sequence encodes CASKRVLGMGSEAFF.

The chain carries TRBV24-1 and TRBJ1-2, with 9 bases identical to TRBD1. Germline V gene data show CDR1 as KGHDR and CDR2 as SFDVKD. The CDR3 runs to 14 residues. Trimming cost V 3 bases and J 4 bases; bases outside gene matches: 2. The CDR3 region is CATSDRDRAYGYTF. DNA of the CDR3: TGTGCCACCAGTGATCGGGACAGGGCCTATGGCTACACCTTC.

The J gene is TRBJ1-4, the V gene TRBV9; 10 bases are shared with TRBD1. J was trimmed by 6 bases and V by 4 bases; bases with no gene match: 3. The CDR3 totals 14 residues. CDR1 and CDR2 from the germline V gene are SGDLS and YYNGEE. The CDR3 nucleotides are TGTGCCAGCAGCCGGACAGGGGGTTATGAAAAACTGTTTTTT. Translating gives CASSRTGGYEKLFF.